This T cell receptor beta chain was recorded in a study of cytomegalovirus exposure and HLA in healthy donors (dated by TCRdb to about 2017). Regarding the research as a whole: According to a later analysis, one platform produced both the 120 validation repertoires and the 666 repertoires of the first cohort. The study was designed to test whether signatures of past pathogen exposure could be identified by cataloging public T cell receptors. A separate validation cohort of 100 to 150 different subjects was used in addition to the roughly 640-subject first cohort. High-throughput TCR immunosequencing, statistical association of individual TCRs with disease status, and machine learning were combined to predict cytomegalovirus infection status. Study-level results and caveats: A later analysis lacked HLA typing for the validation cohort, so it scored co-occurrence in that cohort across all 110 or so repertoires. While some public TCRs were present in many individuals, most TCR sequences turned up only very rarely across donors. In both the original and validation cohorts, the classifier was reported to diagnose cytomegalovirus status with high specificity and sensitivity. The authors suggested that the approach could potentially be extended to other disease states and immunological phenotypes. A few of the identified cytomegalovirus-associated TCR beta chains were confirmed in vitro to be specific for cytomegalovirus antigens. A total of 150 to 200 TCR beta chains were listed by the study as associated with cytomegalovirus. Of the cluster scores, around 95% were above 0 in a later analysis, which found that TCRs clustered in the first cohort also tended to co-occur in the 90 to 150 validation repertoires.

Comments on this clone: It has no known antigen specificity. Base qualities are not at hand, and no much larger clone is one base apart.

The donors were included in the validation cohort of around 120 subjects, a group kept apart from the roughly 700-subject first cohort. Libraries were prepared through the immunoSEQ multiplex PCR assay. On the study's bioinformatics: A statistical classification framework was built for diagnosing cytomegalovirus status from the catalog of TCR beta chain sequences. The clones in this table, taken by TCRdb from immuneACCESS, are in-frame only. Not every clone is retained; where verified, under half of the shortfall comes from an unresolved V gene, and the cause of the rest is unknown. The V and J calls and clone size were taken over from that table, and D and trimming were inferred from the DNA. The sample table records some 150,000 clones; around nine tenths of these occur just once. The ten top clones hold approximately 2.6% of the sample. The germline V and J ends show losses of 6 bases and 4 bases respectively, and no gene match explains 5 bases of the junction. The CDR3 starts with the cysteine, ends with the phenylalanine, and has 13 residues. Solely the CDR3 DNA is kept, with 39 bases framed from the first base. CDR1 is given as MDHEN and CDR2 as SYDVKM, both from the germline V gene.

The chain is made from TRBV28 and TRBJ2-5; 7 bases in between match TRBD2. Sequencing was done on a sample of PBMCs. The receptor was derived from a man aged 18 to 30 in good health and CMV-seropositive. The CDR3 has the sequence CASRVSGTETQYF. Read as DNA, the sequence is TGTGCCAGCAGGGTCAGCGGGACAGAGACCCAGTACTTC.